The 8 T cell receptor beta chains presented below share a single source sample, sequenced in a study of cytomegalovirus exposure and HLA in healthy donors. Primers for the PCR totalled 60 Vbeta and 13 Jbeta. Generated by immunoSEQ multiplex PCR, the TCRdb table keeps only in-frame clones and is missing some. The repertoire holds roughly 120,000 clones, with around 70% as singletons. The sequencing input was PBMCs. Receptors originate from a man under 40 in good health and CMV-seropositive.

The V call is TRBV29-1, the J call TRBJ1-5; weak D call: TRBD1 (6 bases). Deletions cut 4 bases from V and 0 bases from J, with 13 bases between. The CDR3 loop spans 15 amino acids. Looked up from germline, CDR1 is SQVTM and CDR2 is ANQGSEA. The CDR3 protein is CSVAMAGDSNQPQHF. CDR3 coding DNA: TGCAGCGTTGCTATGGCAGGGGATAGCAATCAGCCCCAGCATTTT.

V usage is TRBV2 and J usage is TRBJ2-5; D possibly corresponds to TRBD1 (5 bases). V was shortened by 5 bases and J by 2 bases, with 12 bases between the two germline ends. Looked up from germline, CDR1 is SNHLY and CDR2 is FYNNEI. CDR3 size: 14 residues. CDR3 sequence: CASSLATAQETQYF. The CDR3 DNA reads as TGTGCCAGCAGTTTGGCGACAGCTCAAGAGACCCAGTACTTC.

This clone was counted only a few times. CDR3 in DNA: TGTGCCAGCAGCTTTGGGCAGGGGGCTTGGAATCAGCCCCAGCATTTT. As protein: CASSFGQGAWNQPQHF. V is TRBV11-2 and J is TRBJ1-5; 8 bases fit TRBD1. The germline CDR1 and CDR2 sequences are SGHAT and FQNNGV. This CDR3 comprises 16 residues. J was trimmed by 4 bases and V by 3 bases; bases with no gene match: 8.

The chain recombines TRBV30 with TRBJ1-5; no reliable D call. CDR1 GTSNPN and CDR2 SVGIG come from the germline V gene (reference sequence). CDR3 length equals 14 residues. Trimming took off 1 base at V and 3 bases at J, with 10 bases between the two ends. The CDR3 region is CAWSEGGSNQPQHF. CDR3 nucleotides: TGTGCCTGGAGTGAAGGAGGTTCCAATCAGCCCCAGCATTTT. The whole variable domain, remainder taken from reference TRBV30 and TRBJ1-5, is SQTIHQWPATLVQPVGSPLSLECTVEGTSNPNLYWYRQAAGRGLQLLFYSVGIGQISSEVPQNLSASRPQDRQFILSSKKLLLSDSGFYLCAWSEGGSNQPQHFGDGTRLSIL.

The V and J genes are TRBV12-5 and TRBJ1-5, with D uncertain. In germline, CDR1 is LGHNT, CDR2 FRNRAP. Trimming removed 3 bases at V and 2 bases at J, with 11 bases between. The CDR3 is made up of 15 amino acids. The CDR3 reads CASGFAGRGNQPQHF. The CDR3 nucleotides are TGTGCTAGTGGTTTCGCAGGAAGAGGCAATCAGCCCCAGCATTTT.

The chain has TRBV2 and TRBJ2-4; 11 positions agree with TRBD1. The germline gives CDR1 SNHLY, CDR2 FYNNEI. J lost 0 bases, V lost 6 bases, and 1 base had no gene match. The CDR3 has 15 amino acids. For the CDR3, the DNA is TGTGCCAGCAGGGACAGGGGGCTAGCCAAAAACATTCAGTACTTC. This translates into CASRDRGLAKNIQYF.

This chain uses TRBV4-3 with TRBJ2-1; 13 bases are a match to TRBD2. Germline V gene lookup returns CDR1 LGHNA and CDR2 YSLEER. J was trimmed by 5 bases and V by 3 bases; bases with no gene match: 7. CDR3 length: 17 residues. The CDR3 region has the DNA TGCGCCAGCAGCCAGGCCTGGACTAGCGGGAGACACAATGAGCAGTTCTTC. Translation gives CASSQAWTSGRHNEQFF.

CDR3 residues: CATSRDSQGGETQYF. In DNA, the CDR3 is TGTGCCACCAGCAGAGACTCTCAGGGTGGGGAGACCCAGTACTTC. The chain couples TRBV15 to TRBJ2-5; TRBD1 might be the D (5 bases). CDR1 LNHNV and CDR2 YYDKDF come from the germline V gene (reference sequence). The CDR3 loop spans 15 amino acids. The V gene lost 0 bases and the J gene lost 5 bases, with 13 bases spanning the gap.